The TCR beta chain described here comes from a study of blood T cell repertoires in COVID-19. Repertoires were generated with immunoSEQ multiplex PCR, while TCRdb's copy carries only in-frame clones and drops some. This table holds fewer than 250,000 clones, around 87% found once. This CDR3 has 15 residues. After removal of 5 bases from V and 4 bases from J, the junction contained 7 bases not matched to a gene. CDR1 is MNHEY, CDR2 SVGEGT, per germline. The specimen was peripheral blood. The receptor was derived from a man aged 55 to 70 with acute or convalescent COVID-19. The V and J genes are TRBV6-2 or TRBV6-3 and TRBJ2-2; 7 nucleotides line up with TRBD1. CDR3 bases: TGTGCCAGCAGTCTCCGGGACAGCCGCACCGGGGAGCTGTTTTTT. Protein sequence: CASSLRDSRTGELFF.